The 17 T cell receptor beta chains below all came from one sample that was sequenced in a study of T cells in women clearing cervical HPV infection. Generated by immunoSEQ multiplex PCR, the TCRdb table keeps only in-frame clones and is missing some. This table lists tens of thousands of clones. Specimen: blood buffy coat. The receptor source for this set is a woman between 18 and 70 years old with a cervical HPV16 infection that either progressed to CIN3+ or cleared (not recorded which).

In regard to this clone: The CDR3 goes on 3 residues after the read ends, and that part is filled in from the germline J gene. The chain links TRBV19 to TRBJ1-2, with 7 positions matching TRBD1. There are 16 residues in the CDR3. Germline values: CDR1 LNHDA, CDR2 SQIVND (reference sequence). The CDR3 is CASSIRQGGGTDTYTF. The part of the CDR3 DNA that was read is TGTGCCAGTAGTATAAGACAGGGTGGGGGCACAGATACG.

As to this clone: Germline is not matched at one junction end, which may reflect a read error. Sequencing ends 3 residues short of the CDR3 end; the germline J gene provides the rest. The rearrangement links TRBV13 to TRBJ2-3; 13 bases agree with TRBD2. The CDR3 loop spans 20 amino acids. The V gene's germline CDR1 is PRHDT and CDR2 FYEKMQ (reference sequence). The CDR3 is CASTLSSILAGGPRTDTQYF. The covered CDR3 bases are TGTGCCAGCACCTTAAGCTCGATACTAGCGGGGGGGCCTAGAACAGATACG.

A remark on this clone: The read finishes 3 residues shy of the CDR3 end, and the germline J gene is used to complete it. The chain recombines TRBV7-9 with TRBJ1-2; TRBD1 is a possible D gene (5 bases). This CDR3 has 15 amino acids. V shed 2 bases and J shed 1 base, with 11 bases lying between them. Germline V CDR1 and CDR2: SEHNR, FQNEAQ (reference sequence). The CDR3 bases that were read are TGTGCCAGCAGCTTATCCAGGGAGCTTAACTATGGC. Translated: CASSLSRELNYG. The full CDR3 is CASSLSRELNYGYTF.

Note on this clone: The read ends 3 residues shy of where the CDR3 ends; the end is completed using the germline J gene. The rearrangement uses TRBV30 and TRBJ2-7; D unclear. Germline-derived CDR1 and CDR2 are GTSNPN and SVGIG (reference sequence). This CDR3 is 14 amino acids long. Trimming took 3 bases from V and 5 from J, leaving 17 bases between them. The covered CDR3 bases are TGTGCCTGGAGGCTGTCCTCAACGAGCAACGAG. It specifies CAWRLSSTSNE. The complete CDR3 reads CAWRLSSTSNEQYF.

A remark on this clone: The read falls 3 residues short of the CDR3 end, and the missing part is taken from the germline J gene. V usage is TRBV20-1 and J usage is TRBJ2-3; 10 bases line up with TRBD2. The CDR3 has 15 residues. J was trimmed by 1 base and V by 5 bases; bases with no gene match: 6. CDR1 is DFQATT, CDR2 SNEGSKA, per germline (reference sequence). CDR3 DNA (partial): TGCAGTGCTCCGACCGGGACTAGCGGCACAGATACG. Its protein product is CSAPTGTSGTDT. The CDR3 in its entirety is CSAPTGTSGTDTQYF.

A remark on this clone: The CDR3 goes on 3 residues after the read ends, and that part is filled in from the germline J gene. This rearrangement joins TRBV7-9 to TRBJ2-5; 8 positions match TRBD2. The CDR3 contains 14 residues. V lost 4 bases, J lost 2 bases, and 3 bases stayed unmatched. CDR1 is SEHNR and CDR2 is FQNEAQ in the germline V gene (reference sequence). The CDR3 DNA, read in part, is TGTGCCAGCAGCTCCGCGGGGGGACAAGAGACC. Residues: CASSSAGGQET. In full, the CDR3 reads CASSSAGGQETQYF.

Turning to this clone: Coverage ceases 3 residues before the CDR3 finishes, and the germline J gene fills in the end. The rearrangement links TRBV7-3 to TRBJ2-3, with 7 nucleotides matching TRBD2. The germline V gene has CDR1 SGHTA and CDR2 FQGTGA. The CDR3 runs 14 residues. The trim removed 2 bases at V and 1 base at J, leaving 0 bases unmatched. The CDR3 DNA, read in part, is TGTGCCAGCAGCTTAGCGGGAGGCACAGATACG. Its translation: CASSLAGGTDT. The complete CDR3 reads CASSLAGGTDTQYF.

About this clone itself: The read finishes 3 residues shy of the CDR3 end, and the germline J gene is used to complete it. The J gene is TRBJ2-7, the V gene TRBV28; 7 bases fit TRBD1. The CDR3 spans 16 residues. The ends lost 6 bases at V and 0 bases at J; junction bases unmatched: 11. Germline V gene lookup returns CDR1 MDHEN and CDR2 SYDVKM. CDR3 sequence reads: CASRPRQGKTSYEQYF. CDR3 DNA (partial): TGTGCCAGCAGACCCCGACAGGGAAAGACCTCCTACGAG.

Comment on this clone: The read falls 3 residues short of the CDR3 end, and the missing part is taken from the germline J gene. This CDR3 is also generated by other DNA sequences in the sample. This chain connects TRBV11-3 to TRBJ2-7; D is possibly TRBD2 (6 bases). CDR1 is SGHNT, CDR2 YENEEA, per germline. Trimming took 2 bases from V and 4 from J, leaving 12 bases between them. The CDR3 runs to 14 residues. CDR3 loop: CASSLFGDSYEQYF. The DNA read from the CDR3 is TGTGCCAGCAGCTTATTCGGGGACTCGTACGAG.

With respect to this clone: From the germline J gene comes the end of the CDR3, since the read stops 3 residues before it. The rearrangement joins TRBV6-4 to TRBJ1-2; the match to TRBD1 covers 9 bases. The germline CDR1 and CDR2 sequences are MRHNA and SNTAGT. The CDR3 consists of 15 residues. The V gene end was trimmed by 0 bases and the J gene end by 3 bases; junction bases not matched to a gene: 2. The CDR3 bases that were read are TGTGCCAGCAGTGACTCCGGGACAGGGTACTATGGC. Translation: CASSDSGTGYYG. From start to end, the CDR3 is CASSDSGTGYYGYTF.

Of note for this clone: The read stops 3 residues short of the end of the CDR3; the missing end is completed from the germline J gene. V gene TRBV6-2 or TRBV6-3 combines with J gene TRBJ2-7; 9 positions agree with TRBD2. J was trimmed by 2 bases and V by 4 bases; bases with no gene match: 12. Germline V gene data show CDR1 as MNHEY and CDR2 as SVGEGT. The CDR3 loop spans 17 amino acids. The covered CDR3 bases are TGTGCCAGCAGTTCAGCGGCCGGACTAGCGTTGACCTACGAG. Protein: CASSSAAGLALTYE. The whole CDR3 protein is CASSSAAGLALTYEQYF.

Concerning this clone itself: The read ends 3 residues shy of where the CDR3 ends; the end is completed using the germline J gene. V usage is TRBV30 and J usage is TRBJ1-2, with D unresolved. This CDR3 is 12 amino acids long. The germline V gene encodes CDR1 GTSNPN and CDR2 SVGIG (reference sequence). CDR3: CAWSVIADTYTF. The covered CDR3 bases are TGTGCCTGGAGTGTAATCGCAGATACC.

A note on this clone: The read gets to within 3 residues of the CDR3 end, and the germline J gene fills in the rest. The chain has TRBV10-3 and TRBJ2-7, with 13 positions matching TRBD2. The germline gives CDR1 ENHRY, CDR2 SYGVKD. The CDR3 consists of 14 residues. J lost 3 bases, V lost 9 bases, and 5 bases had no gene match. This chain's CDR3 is CAIGLAGDLYEQYF. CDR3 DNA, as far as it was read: TGTGCCATAGGACTAGCGGGGGATCTCTACGAG.

The DNA read from the CDR3 is TGTGCCAGAACTAGGGACTCCTACAATGAG. Its translation: CARTRDSYNE. The CDR3 as a whole reads CARTRDSYNEQFF. This sequence joins TRBV19 and TRBJ2-1; maybe TRBD2 (5 bases). The DNA ends 3 residues before the CDR3 does, and the rest of the CDR3 is filled in from the germline J gene. Germline V gives CDR1 LNHDA, CDR2 SQIVND (reference sequence). The CDR3 sequence is 13 residues long. V was cut by 9 bases and J by 0 bases, with 9 bases left in between.

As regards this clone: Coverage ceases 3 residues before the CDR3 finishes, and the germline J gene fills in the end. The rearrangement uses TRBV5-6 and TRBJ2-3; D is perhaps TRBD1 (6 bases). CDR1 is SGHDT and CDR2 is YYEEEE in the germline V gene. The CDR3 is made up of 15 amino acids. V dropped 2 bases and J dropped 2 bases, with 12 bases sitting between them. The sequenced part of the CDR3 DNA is TGTGCCAGCAGCTTAGGACAGACCCTCACAGATACG. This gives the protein CASSLGQTLTDT. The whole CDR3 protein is CASSLGQTLTDTQYF.

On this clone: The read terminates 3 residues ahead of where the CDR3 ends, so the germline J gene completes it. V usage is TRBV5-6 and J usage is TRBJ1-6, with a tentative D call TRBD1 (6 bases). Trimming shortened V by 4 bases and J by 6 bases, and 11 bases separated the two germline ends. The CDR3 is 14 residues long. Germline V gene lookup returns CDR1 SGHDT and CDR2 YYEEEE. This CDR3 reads CASSVTGTNSPLHF. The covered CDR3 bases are TGTGCCAGCAGCGTCACAGGGACTAATTCACCC.

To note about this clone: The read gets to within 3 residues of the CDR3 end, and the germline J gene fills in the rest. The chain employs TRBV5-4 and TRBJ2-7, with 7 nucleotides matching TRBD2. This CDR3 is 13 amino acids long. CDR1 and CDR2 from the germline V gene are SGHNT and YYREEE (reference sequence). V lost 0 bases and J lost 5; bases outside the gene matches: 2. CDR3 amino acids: CASSLGTSDEQYF. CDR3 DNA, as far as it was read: TGTGCCAGCAGCTTGGGAACTAGCGACGAG.